Presented here are 16 T cell receptor beta chains from one specimen sequenced in a study of shared clonotypes between healthy human individuals. Only in-frame clones appear in the TCRdb table, and some are missing; sequencing was by immunoSEQ multiplex PCR. The data show about a million clones, 77% seen once. The specimen was memory CD4+ T cells from PBMCs. This sample's subset: CD45RA-negative fraction. Receptor source: a man between 18 and 29 years old in good health. Some clones in this sample may be carry-over from other donors' samples.

The chain combines TRBV28 with TRBJ1-5; no clear D. The CDR3 has 15 residues. V lost 2 bases, J lost 7 bases, and 15 bases lay in between. Germline V gene lookup returns CDR1 MDHEN and CDR2 SYDVKM. The CDR3 DNA sequence: TGTGCCAGCAGTTTAGGGCACTCCAAACAACAGCCCCAGCATTTT. Protein: CASSLGHSKQQPQHF.

This chain links TRBV28 with TRBJ1-5; no reliable D call. V was cut by 7 bases and J by 6 bases, with 22 bases left in between. From germline, CDR1 is MDHEN and CDR2 SYDVKM. This CDR3 has 16 residues. CDR3 region: CASTDLRSGLSQPQHF. As DNA, the CDR3 is TGTGCCAGCACCGATCTCCGGTCGGGCCTCAGTCAGCCCCAGCATTTT. The complete variable domain, with remaining parts taken from reference TRBV28 and TRBJ1-5, reads DVKVTQSSRYLVKRTGEKVFLECVQDMDHENMFWYRQDPGLGLRLIYFSYDVKMKEKGDIPEGYSVSREKKERFSLILESASTNQTSMYLCASTDLRSGLSQPQHFGDGTRLSIL.

The rearrangement uses TRBV9 and TRBJ2-1; 14 bases align to TRBD2. CDR3 length: 19 amino acids. The germline V gene has CDR1 SGDLS and CDR2 YYNGEE. V was clipped by 3 bases and J by 3 bases; unmatched bases: 11. As DNA, the CDR3 is TGTGCCAGCAGCGCCCCTTCGGGACTAGCGGGAGAGTACTACAATGAGCAGTTCTTC. Amino acid sequence: CASSAPSGLAGEYYNEQFF.

The rearrangement links TRBV9 to TRBJ2-7; D perhaps matches TRBD2 (8 bases). This CDR3 is built from 16 residues. The V and J ends lost 4 bases and 3 bases respectively, with 20 bases between them. CDR1 and CDR2 from the germline V gene are SGDLS and YYNGEE. CDR3 amino acids: CASSHPTGGTDYEQYF. In DNA, the CDR3 is TGTGCCAGCAGCCACCCAACGGGGGGGACAGACTACGAGCAGTACTTC.

The chain couples TRBV4-3 to TRBJ1-1; 11 nucleotides line up with TRBD1. J was trimmed by 3 bases and V by 0 bases; bases with no gene match: 3. This CDR3 comprises 16 residues. Germline-derived CDR1 and CDR2 are LGHNA and YSLEER. Written as DNA, the CDR3 is TGCGCCAGCAGCCAAGAAAGGGGACAGGGGGACACTGAAGCTTTCTTT. Amino acids: CASSQERGQGDTEAFF.

The V and J genes are TRBV5-1 and TRBJ2-5, with 7 bases aligning to TRBD1. The end of the DNA is better explained by TRBJ2-7, so the J call may be wrong. CDR3 length equals 14 residues. Germline CDR1 and CDR2: SGHRS and YFSETQ. As DNA, the CDR3 is TGCGCCAGCAGCTTGGCACAGGGGAACCACGAGCAGTACTTC. It specifies CASSLAQGNHEQYF.

Notes on this clone: Its ends do not fully match the called genes, so a read error is possible. V usage is TRBV7-7 and J usage is TRBJ2-5; 10 nucleotides align to TRBD2. The length of the CDR3 is 14 residues. Germline CDR1 and CDR2: SSHAT and FNYEAQ (reference sequence). The CDR3 DNA reads as TGTGCTAGCAGCCTAGCGGGAGAGGACCAGACCCAGTACTTC. Its protein is CASSLAGEDQTQYF.

The V call is TRBV18, the J call TRBJ2-1; the D gene is possibly TRBD2 (5 bases). The germline V gene has CDR1 KGHSH and CDR2 LQKENI. The CDR3 totals 14 residues. The V end was cut by 3 bases, the J end by 7 bases, with 13 bases between. CDR3 DNA sequence: TGTGCCAGCTCACCCTTCGGACTGCAGAATGAGCAGTTCTTC. It encodes CASSPFGLQNEQFF.

The chain has TRBV5-1 and TRBJ2-7, with D maybe TRBD1 (5 bases). Per germline, CDR1 SGHRS and CDR2 YFSETQ. The CDR3 extends over 14 amino acids. V was clipped by 1 base and J by 3 bases, with 11 bases between them. CDR3 sequence (DNA): TGCGCCAGCAGCTTGTATGCAGGGATCTACGAGCAGTACTTC. It encodes CASSLYAGIYEQYF.

V and J are TRBV6-5 and TRBJ1-1; 10 bases are shared with TRBD1. Germline CDR1 MNHEY, CDR2 SVGAGI. The CDR3 totals 15 residues. J lost 1 base, V lost 6 bases, and 5 bases had no gene match. CDR3 protein: CASRSRQGANTEAFF. The CDR3 region has the DNA TGTGCCAGCAGGTCCCGACAGGGGGCGAACACTGAAGCTTTCTTT.

The chain recombines TRBV6-6 with TRBJ1-1; perhaps TRBD1 as D (6 bases). V was pared by 5 bases and J by 8 bases, with 15 bases between. The CDR3 extends over 13 amino acids. Looked up from germline, CDR1 is MNHNY and CDR2 is SVGAGI (reference sequence). This chain's CDR3 is CASSQNRVGEAFF. The CDR3 DNA is TGTGCCAGCAGTCAGAACAGGGTAGGGGAAGCTTTCTTT.

This chain links TRBV11-2 with TRBJ2-2; a possible D gene is TRBD1 (5 bases). Germline V lookup: CDR1 SGHAT, CDR2 FQNNGV. This CDR3 region has 16 residues. Trimming pared 6 bases from V and 1 base from J, leaving 15 bases between. Written as DNA, the CDR3 is TGTGCCAGCAGGATGACAGCGCTGAGGAACACCGGGGAGCTGTTTTTT. This translates into CASRMTALRNTGELFF.

The V gene is TRBV6-6, the J gene TRBJ2-7; possibly TRBD1 for D (6 bases). This CDR3 contains 12 residues. Trimming took off 7 bases at V and 3 bases at J, with 10 bases between the two ends. Germline CDR1 reads MNHNY; CDR2 reads SVGAGI (reference sequence). The CDR3 bases are TGTGCCAGCACCCAGACAGGCTACGAGCAGTACTTC. This sequence encodes CASTQTGYEQYF.

The chain recombines TRBV29-1 with TRBJ2-1, with D tentatively TRBD2 (6 bases). The CDR3 loop spans 13 amino acids. V was clipped by 4 bases and J by 6 bases, with 13 bases between them. The germline V gene has CDR1 SQVTM and CDR2 ANQGSEA. CDR3 residues: CSVAGSKSNEQFF. CDR3 in DNA: TGCAGCGTTGCCGGGAGTAAAAGCAATGAGCAGTTCTTC.

This clone was detected once. The chain uses TRBV29-1 and TRBJ1-1; TRBD1 might be the D (5 bases). Germline assignment: CDR1 SQVTM and CDR2 ANQGSEA. The CDR3 consists of 14 residues. Trimming cost V 7 bases and J 2 bases, with 17 bases left between them. CDR3 amino acids: CSAEGNYRNTEAFF. The CDR3 DNA follows: TGCAGCGCAGAGGGGAACTACAGAAACACTGAAGCTTTCTTT.

The chain is built from TRBV19 and TRBJ1-2; D is uncertain. This CDR3 is built from 16 residues. The V and J ends lost 7 bases and 1 base respectively, with 19 bases between them. Germline loops: CDR1 LNHDA, CDR2 SQIVND (reference sequence). The CDR3 nucleotides are TGTGCCAGTAACATCTTTTTCCGGACCGATAACTATGGCTACACCTTC. It codes for CASNIFFRTDNYGYTF.